The 27 T cell receptor beta chains presented below share a single source sample, sequenced in a study of blood T cell repertoires in COVID-19. Profiled with immunoSEQ multiplex PCR; TCRdb holds only in-frame clones, not every one. This sample has some 320,000 clones, with around 90% found just once. Specimen: PBMCs or T cells enriched from blood (not recorded which). These receptors came from a man aged 55 to 69 who had recovered from COVID-19.

The rearrangement uses TRBV7-9 and TRBJ1-2, with TRBD1 as a possible D gene (6 bases). The V end was cut by 6 bases, the J end by 5 bases, with 16 bases between. There are 14 residues in the CDR3. The germline gives CDR1 SEHNR, CDR2 FQNEAQ (reference sequence). The CDR3 DNA is TGTGCCAGCAGATCGGACAGTGGCCCTTATGGCTACACCTTC. Translating it yields CASRSDSGPYGYTF.

This chain uses TRBV7-2 with TRBJ2-6; 7 positions match TRBD1. This CDR3 region has 17 residues. With 1 base clipped from V and 0 bases from J, the junction kept 3 bases outside the gene matches. CDR1 SGHTA and CDR2 FQGNSA come from the germline V gene. The CDR3 DNA is TGTGCCAGCAGCTTAGGACAGGGTAGCTCTGGGGCCAACGTCCTGACTTTC. Its protein product is CASSLGQGSSGANVLTF.

J is TRBJ1-2 and V is TRBV12-3 or TRBV12-4; D not certain. The CDR3 has 13 residues. Trimming cost V 5 bases and J 5 bases, with 12 bases left between them. The CDR3 loop is CASSVLSRYGYTF. The CDR3 region has the DNA TGTGCCAGCAGTGTCCTGTCGCGGTATGGCTACACCTTC.

The chain has TRBV7-4 and TRBJ1-4; D is possibly TRBD1 (5 bases). Trimming left V 2 bases short and J 8 bases short, with 18 bases between. The CDR3 spans 16 residues. Germline values: CDR1 SGHVT, CDR2 SQSDAQ. The CDR3: CASSLRRGSRLEKLFF. The CDR3 nucleotides are TGTGCCAGCAGCTTAAGGCGGGGGAGCCGGTTGGAAAAACTGTTTTTT.

The chain links TRBV18 to TRBJ1-1, with 7 positions matching TRBD1. The ends lost 2 bases at V and 1 base at J; junction bases unmatched: 4. CDR1 KGHSH and CDR2 LQKENI come from the germline V gene. This CDR3 is 15 amino acids long. The DNA for the CDR3 is TGTGCCAGCTCACCAACTACAGGGGCGAACACTGAAGCTTTCTTT. This encodes CASSPTTGANTEAFF.

This clone was seen once. The gene calls are TRBV25-1 and TRBJ2-5; 8 bases match TRBD2. CDR3 length: 15 residues. Germline lookup yields CDR1 MGHDK and CDR2 SYGVNS. J gave up 0 bases and V 5 bases, and 5 bases lay outside the gene matches. The CDR3: CASSPGGRYQETQYF. The DNA of the CDR3 is TGTGCCAGCAGTCCGGGCGGGAGGTACCAAGAGACCCAGTACTTC.

This chain connects TRBV4-1 to TRBJ2-1, with 10 bases fitting TRBD2. This CDR3 comprises 16 residues. Germline V gene data show CDR1 as MGHRA and CDR2 as YSYEKL. V lost 1 base, J lost 6 bases, and 6 bases stayed unmatched. The CDR3 nucleotides are TGCGCCAGCAGCCAAGCCCTGACTAGCGGGTTCAATGAGCAGTTCTTC. Amino acid sequence: CASSQALTSGFNEQFF.

This rearrangement joins TRBV25-1 to TRBJ2-7, with D possibly matching TRBD1 (5 bases). CDR3 length: 13 amino acids. Trimming left V 10 bases short and J 3 bases short, with 16 bases between. Germline values: CDR1 MGHDK, CDR2 SYGVNS. CDR3 loop: CAIRTGVSYEQYF. The CDR3 region has the DNA TGTGCCATTAGAACAGGTGTCAGCTACGAGCAGTACTTC.

This chain links TRBV5-1 with TRBJ2-1, with 10 bases matching TRBD2. Germline V gene lookup returns CDR1 SGHRS and CDR2 YFSETQ. The V segment lost 4 bases and the J segment 7 bases; nucleotides outside the gene matches: 11. The CDR3 has 16 amino acids. CDR3: CASSLGGAGGLNEQFF. CDR3 DNA: TGCGCCAGCAGCCTCGGGGGAGCGGGAGGGCTAAATGAGCAGTTCTTC.

The CDR3 loop reads CASSPASGGQETQYF. CDR3 coding DNA: TGTGCCAGCAGTCCGGCTAGCGGAGGCCAAGAGACCCAGTACTTC. This chain uses TRBV27 with TRBJ2-5; 7 bases are a match to TRBD2. The CDR3 is 15 residues long. V lost 5 bases to trimming and J lost 1 base; unmatched junction nucleotides: 7. Germline CDR1 reads MNHEY; CDR2 reads SMNVEV (reference sequence).

The chain combines TRBV6-5 with TRBJ1-1, with 8 nucleotides matching TRBD1. The trim removed 6 bases at V and 1 base at J, leaving 4 bases unmatched. The CDR3 loop spans 14 amino acids. CDR1 is MNHEY and CDR2 is SVGAGI in the germline V gene. The DNA of the CDR3 is TGTGCCAGCAGGGGACAGGCCCGGAACACTGAAGCTTTCTTT. This gives the protein CASRGQARNTEAFF.

J is TRBJ1-1 and V is TRBV12-3 or TRBV12-4; D ambiguous. The CDR3 consists of 12 residues. V was pared by 6 bases and J by 8 bases, with 13 bases between. The CDR3 DNA reads TGTGCCAGCAGGTCTACAGTAATCGAAGCTTTCTTT. Protein: CASRSTVIEAFF.

This clone was counted once. V is TRBV14 and J is TRBJ1-1; 10 nucleotides match TRBD1. Germline V gene data show CDR1 as SGHDN and CDR2 as FVKESK. Trimming cost V 3 bases and J 4 bases; bases outside gene matches: 5. The CDR3 length is 15 residues. CDR3 sequence (DNA): TGTGCCAGCAGCCACTACCGGACAGGGGGCACTGAAGCTTTCTTT. This codes for CASSHYRTGGTEAFF. Full variable domain (remainder filled in from reference TRBV14 and TRBJ1-1): EAGVTQFPSHSVIEKGQTVTLRCDPISGHDNLYWYRRVMGKEIKFLLHFVKESKQDESGMPNNRFLAERTGGTYSTLKVQPAELEDSGVYFCASSHYRTGGTEAFFGQGTRLTVV.

This chain joins TRBV30 and TRBJ1-6; D gene unclear. This CDR3 spans 15 amino acids. Trimming removed 1 base at V and 0 bases at J, with 7 bases between. The germline V gene has CDR1 GTSNPN and CDR2 SVGIG (reference sequence). CDR3 protein: CAWSASNSYNSPLHF. The CDR3 bases are TGTGCCTGGAGTGCGAGTAACTCCTATAATTCACCCCTCCACTTT.

V is TRBV19 and J is TRBJ1-5, with D unresolved. The CDR3 has 17 amino acids. In germline, CDR1 is LNHDA, CDR2 SQIVND (reference sequence). Trimming took 4 bases from V and 0 from J, leaving 16 bases between them. CDR3: CASSKGWGDYSNQPQHF. For the CDR3, the DNA is TGTGCCAGTAGTAAAGGATGGGGAGATTATAGCAATCAGCCCCAGCATTTT.

CDR3 in amino acids: CASSAYLTGGEYSGYTF. CDR3 nucleotides: TGTGCCAGTAGTGCTTACCTTACAGGGGGCGAATATTCAGGCTACACCTTC. The chain employs TRBV19 and TRBJ1-2; 9 nucleotides line up with TRBD1. Germline V gene sequence: CDR1 LNHDA, CDR2 SQIVND (reference sequence). The CDR3 extends over 17 amino acids. Trimming at V came to 5 bases and at J to 8 bases, leaving 18 bases not matched to a gene.

The gene calls are TRBV19 and TRBJ2-2, with TRBD1 matching over 7 bases. V was clipped by 5 bases and J by 4 bases; unmatched bases: 7. CDR1 is LNHDA and CDR2 is SQIVND in the germline V gene (reference sequence). CDR3 length: 15 residues. The CDR3 is CASSPRQGSTGELFF. The CDR3 nucleotides are TGTGCCAGTAGTCCACGACAGGGATCCACCGGGGAGCTGTTTTTT.

The rearrangement uses TRBV24-1 and TRBJ2-2, with D hard to call. The CDR3 runs 14 residues. The germline V gene has CDR1 KGHDR and CDR2 SFDVKD. The V and J ends lost 4 bases and 7 bases respectively, with 12 bases between them. DNA for the CDR3: TGTGCCACCAGTGAATCGACACGGCTCGGGGAGCTGTTTTTT. It codes for CATSESTRLGELFF.

The chain is built from TRBV5-6 and TRBJ2-7, with a possible D match to TRBD1 (5 bases). Trimming took off 4 bases at V and 3 bases at J, with 14 bases between the two ends. Germline V CDR1 and CDR2: SGHDT, YYEEEE. The CDR3 consists of 14 residues. The DNA of the CDR3 is TGTGCCAGCAGCCTCTCTACAGGAATCTACGAGCAGTACTTC. Protein sequence: CASSLSTGIYEQYF.

V usage is TRBV18 and J usage is TRBJ1-4; 7 positions agree with TRBD1. CDR1 and CDR2 from the germline V gene are KGHSH and LQKENI. V trimming: 5 bases; J trimming: 8 bases; junction bases outside the gene matches: 5. CDR3 length: 13 residues. The DNA for the CDR3 is TGTGCCAGCTCAGGTACAGGGGCCGAAAAACTGTTTTTT. Protein product: CASSGTGAEKLFF.

This chain links TRBV7-2 with TRBJ2-1; the D gene is possibly TRBD2 (6 bases). Germline V gives CDR1 SGHTA, CDR2 FQGNSA. This CDR3 has 16 residues. With 1 base removed from V and 9 bases from J, the gap between germline ends came to 19 bases. The CDR3 loop is CASSLGGAFFGSEQFF. For the CDR3, the DNA is TGTGCCAGCAGCTTAGGGGGTGCTTTTTTCGGGAGTGAGCAGTTCTTC. The full variable domain, rest sourced from reference TRBV7-2 and TRBJ2-1, is GAGVSQSPSNKVTEKGKDVELRCDPISGHTALYWYRQSLGQGLEFLIYFQGNSAPDKSGLPSDRFSAERTGGSVSTLTIQRTQQEDSAVYLCASSLGGAFFGSEQFFGPGTRLTVL.

The chain carries TRBV11-3 and TRBJ2-1, with 9 bases lining up with TRBD2. The germline V gene encodes CDR1 SGHNT and CDR2 YENEEA. The CDR3 extends over 15 amino acids. Losses at the gene ends were 0 bases for V and 5 bases for J; bases not matched to a gene: 2. This chain's CDR3 is CASSLEGLANNEQFF. In DNA, the CDR3 is TGTGCCAGCAGCTTAGAAGGACTAGCGAACAATGAGCAGTTCTTC.

The rearrangement links TRBV15 to TRBJ1-5; D is possibly TRBD1 (6 bases). The V end was cut by 0 bases, the J end by 1 base, with 10 bases between. This CDR3 contains 16 residues. Germline CDR1 reads LNHNV; CDR2 reads YYDKDF (reference sequence). CDR3 protein: CATSRDRGESNQPQHF. The CDR3 DNA reads TGTGCCACCAGCAGAGACAGGGGCGAGAGCAATCAGCCCCAGCATTTT.

The chain is built from TRBV5-4 and TRBJ1-6; TRBD1 matches at 7 bases. CDR1 and CDR2 from the germline V gene are SGHNT and YYREEE (reference sequence). The CDR3 sequence is 15 residues long. Germline trimming cut 3 bases from V and 7 bases from J; bases unmatched to any gene: 7. CDR3 region: CASSSGGQGNSPLHF. In DNA form, the CDR3 reads TGTGCCAGCAGCTCAGGGGGGCAGGGGAATTCACCCCTCCACTTT.

In this sample, this clone turned up once. The chain joins TRBV5-1 to TRBJ1-4, with 10 bases matching TRBD1. Germline lookup yields CDR1 SGHRS and CDR2 YFSETQ. The CDR3 has 15 residues. J was trimmed by 0 bases and V by 4 bases; bases with no gene match: 0. The CDR3 DNA follows: TGCGCCAGCAGCGGGACAGGGGCAACTAATGAAAAACTGTTTTTT. This translates into CASSGTGATNEKLFF.

V usage is TRBV7-9 and J usage is TRBJ1-2; 7 bases agree with TRBD1. The CDR3 length is 18 residues. Germline assignment: CDR1 SEHNR and CDR2 FQNEAQ (reference sequence). The V gene end was trimmed by 2 bases and the J gene end by 1 base; junction bases not matched to a gene: 13. Written as DNA, the CDR3 is TGTGCCAGCAGCTTATCCCCTTTGACAGGGCGAGATAACTATGGCTACACCTTC. Translation gives CASSLSPLTGRDNYGYTF.

The chain combines TRBV2 with TRBJ1-2; the D gene is possibly TRBD1 (5 bases). The germline V gene encodes CDR1 SNHLY and CDR2 FYNNEI. Trimming cost V 7 bases and J 2 bases, with 11 bases left between them. The length of the CDR3 is 13 residues. The CDR3 DNA is TGTGCCAGCACTACGACAGACAACTATGGCTACACCTTC. This encodes CASTTTDNYGYTF.